Below are 23 T cell receptor beta chains sequenced from a single sample in a study of vaccination and CD4 T cells after COVID-19 (dated by TCRdb to the early 2020s). Reading the label with the study, this specimen's treatment or condition is: roughly ten-day PBMC culture with coronavirus spike peptide pools or control peptides (ViraFEST assay). The method behind the library was PCR. TCRdb records Illumina iSeq 100 as the sequencer. At the Johns Hopkins FTIC core, DNA from the cultured CD4+ T cells underwent TCR sequencing with the Oncomine TCR Beta short-read assay. In TCRdb, the public reads were trimmed at Q25 with fastp and aligned with MiXCR, with productive beta chains retained. Every distinct CDR3 protein forms one entry, paired with its most common genes and DNA. The sample table lists 10,000 to 15,000 distinct CDR3 sequences, roughly 50% of them with a count of one. The top ten clonotypes cover 24% of the sample.

Their antigens are not known. Sequences were obtained from CD4+ T cells from blood, cultured in vitro. These receptors came from a human donor who had recovered from COVID-19.

The J gene is TRBJ1-5, the V gene TRBV28; D unresolved. Germline V lookup: CDR1 MDHEN, CDR2 SYDVKM. The CDR3 is 14 amino acids. Trimming pared 2 bases from V and 9 bases from J, leaving 14 bases between. CDR3 bases: TGTGCCAGCAGTTTAACGGGCCCCCCCACGCCCCAGCATTTT. Translated, it gives CASSLTGPPTPQHF. The full variable domain, its missing parts supplied by reference TRBV28 and TRBJ1-5, is DVKVTQSSRYLVKRTGEKVFLECVQDMDHENMFWYRQDPGLGLRLIYFSYDVKMKEKGDIPEGYSVSREKKERFSLILESASTNQTSMYLCASSLTGPPTPQHFGDGTRLSIL.

The chain combines TRBV5-4 with TRBJ2-2; 13 bases are shared with TRBD2. The CDR3 runs to 17 residues. Germline values: CDR1 SGHNT, CDR2 YYREEE (reference sequence). V gave up 5 bases and J gave up 2 bases; unmatched junction bases: 6. This chain's CDR3 is CASRAGTSGTNTGELFF. The CDR3 nucleotides read TGTGCCAGCAGAGCCGGGACTAGCGGGACTAACACCGGGGAGCTGTTTTTT.

The rearrangement joins TRBV19 to TRBJ1-5; weak D call: TRBD1 (5 bases). CDR3 length: 19 amino acids. The germline CDR1 and CDR2 sequences are LNHDA and SQIVND (reference sequence). V was trimmed by 2 bases and J by 8 bases, leaving 28 bases between them. In nucleotides, the CDR3 is TGTGCCAGTAGTATACCACCCTCAAGGGCAGGGTCTGAGTGGGAGCCCCAGCATTTT. This gives the protein CASSIPPSRAGSEWEPQHF. The whole variable domain, remainder taken from reference TRBV19 and TRBJ1-5, is DGGITQSPKYLFRKEGQNVTLSCEQNLNHDAMYWYRQDPGQGLRLIYYSQIVNDFQKGDIAEGYSVSREKKESFPLTVTSAQKNPTAFYLCASSIPPSRAGSEWEPQHFGDGTRLSIL.

This clonotype came up a few times. The CDR3 DNA is TGCAGTGCTTATTACCCTGGGGAGGGCGGTAAGAATCAGCCCCAGCATTTT. Amino acid sequence: CSAYYPGEGGKNQPQHF. This chain uses TRBV20-1 with TRBJ1-5; D not resolved. Germline CDR1 DFQATT, CDR2 SNEGSKA (reference sequence). The V and J ends lost 5 bases and 4 bases respectively, with 24 bases between them. CDR3 length: 17 amino acids.

This sequence joins TRBV24-1 and TRBJ2-7, with TRBD2 matching 7 bases. The V gene end was trimmed by 6 bases and the J gene end by 3 bases; junction bases not matched to a gene: 7. Germline loops: CDR1 KGHDR, CDR2 SFDVKD. This CDR3 region has 14 residues. CDR3 sequence reads: CATSSGGGDYEQYF. The CDR3, as DNA: TGTGCCACCAGTTCTGGCGGGGGAGACTACGAGCAGTACTTC.

This sequence joins TRBV7-8 and TRBJ1-2, with D possibly TRBD1 on 5 matching bases. With 1 base removed from V and 7 bases from J, the gap between germline ends came to 10 bases. CDR3 length: 13 amino acids. The germline V gene has CDR1 SGHVS and CDR2 FQNEAQ. CDR3 DNA sequence: TGTGCCAGCAGCTTAGGGACACCTTTTGGCTACACCTTC. It is translated as CASSLGTPFGYTF.

This clonotype came up a few times. V is TRBV6-1 and J is TRBJ2-7; no clear D gene. The V gene lost 1 base and the J gene lost 2 bases, with 9 bases spanning the gap. Per germline, CDR1 MNHNS and CDR2 SASEGT. The CDR3 consists of 14 residues. The CDR3 spells CASSEVIGPYEQYF. The CDR3 bases are TGTGCCAGCAGTGAAGTTATAGGACCCTACGAGCAGTACTTC.

This clonotype was found a few times. This sequence joins TRBV7-2 and TRBJ1-2; the D is unclear. Germline CDR1 SGHTA, CDR2 FQGNSA. The germline V and J ends were trimmed by 0 bases and 12 bases, with 14 bases remaining between them. The CDR3 consists of 13 residues. The CDR3 spells CASSLAAASSDTF. CDR3 nucleotide sequence: TGTGCCAGCAGCTTAGCGGCGGCCAGCAGCGACACCTTC.

The chain carries TRBV4-3 and TRBJ1-4, with D possibly being TRBD1 (5 bases). The germline V gene has CDR1 LGHNA and CDR2 YSLEER. The CDR3 sequence is 13 residues long. V lost 4 bases and J lost 8, with 11 bases in between. The CDR3 is CASSPGHSEKLFF. CDR3 bases: TGCGCCAGCAGCCCTGGACACTCCGAAAAACTGTTTTTT.

The chain employs TRBV5-1 and TRBJ2-5; 10 bases line up with TRBD1. V gave up 3 bases and J gave up 5 bases; unmatched junction bases: 7. This CDR3 comprises 15 residues. Germline loops: CDR1 SGHRS, CDR2 YFSETQ. CDR3 bases: TGCGCCAGCAGCTCGACAGGGGGCGGGTTGGAGACCCAGTACTTC. Protein: CASSSTGGGLETQYF.

The chain recombines TRBV7-8 with TRBJ2-7, with TRBD1 as a possible D gene (5 bases). Trimming pared 2 bases from V and 0 bases from J, leaving 14 bases between. CDR1 is SGHVS, CDR2 FQNEAQ, per germline. The CDR3 consists of 16 residues. CDR3 bases: TGTGCCAGCAGCTTATCCTCCGACAGCTTCTCCTACGAGCAGTACTTC. Its translation is CASSLSSDSFSYEQYF.

The V call is TRBV24-1, the J call TRBJ2-6; possibly TRBD1 for D (5 bases). The germline CDR1 and CDR2 sequences are KGHDR and SFDVKD. CDR3 length: 16 amino acids. V lost 3 bases and J 2 bases, leaving 10 bases between the germline ends. The CDR3: CATSDASGTGANVLTF. The CDR3 DNA reads as TGTGCCACCAGTGATGCGTCAGGGACTGGGGCCAACGTCCTGACTTTC.

This clonotype was seen a few times. The chain uses TRBV2 and TRBJ2-7; a possible D gene is TRBD1 (6 bases). This CDR3 region has 13 residues. Germline CDR1 SNHLY, CDR2 FYNNEI. Deletions cut 7 bases from V and 0 bases from J, with 10 bases between. CDR3 in amino acids: CASNRDSSYEQYF. The CDR3 DNA sequence: TGTGCCAGCAACAGGGATAGCTCCTACGAGCAGTACTTC.

The chain combines TRBV14 with TRBJ1-2, with D uncertain. Germline CDR1 is SGHDN and CDR2 is FVKESK. This CDR3 has 13 residues. The germline V and J ends were trimmed by 1 base and 8 bases, with 11 bases remaining between them. The CDR3 reads CASSQAGNWGYTF. In nucleotides, the CDR3 is TGTGCCAGCAGCCAAGCGGGCAACTGGGGCTACACCTTC.

This clonotype has more than one count but fewer than ten. V usage is TRBV21-1 and J usage is TRBJ1-5. TRBV21-1 is tagged as a pseudogene. This CDR3 spans 16 amino acids. This CDR3 reads CASSKGGVYSNQPQHF. In DNA, the CDR3 is TGTGCCAGCAGCAAGGGTGGGGTGTATAGCAATCAGCCCCAGCATTTT.

The genes are TRBV6-5 and TRBJ1-5; D is perhaps TRBD1 (5 bases). Trimming took off 0 bases at V and 4 bases at J, with 7 bases between the two ends. This CDR3 contains 14 residues. Germline V gene lookup returns CDR1 MNHEY and CDR2 SVGAGI. This CDR3 is CASSYSWGNQPQHF. In nucleotides, the CDR3 is TGTGCCAGCAGTTACTCATGGGGGAATCAGCCCCAGCATTTT.

The table lists this clonotype with a few counts. The chain combines TRBV19 with TRBJ1-1, with unresolved D. V was cut by 1 base and J by 5 bases, with 8 bases left in between. Germline lookup yields CDR1 LNHDA and CDR2 SQIVND (reference sequence). This CDR3 comprises 13 residues. The CDR3 DNA is TGTGCCAGTAGTATAGGGGGTGCGACTGAAGCTTTCTTT. This gives the protein CASSIGGATEAFF.

This clonotype was observed a handful of times. The CDR3 region has the DNA TGTGCCAGCAGTAGGGAGGCCGGGACAGGGTTACAGCCCCAGCATTTT. Amino acid sequence: CASSREAGTGLQPQHF. J is TRBJ1-5 and V is TRBV6-1, with 9 bases that match TRBD1. Germline CDR1 and CDR2: MNHNS and SASEGT. The CDR3 is made up of 16 amino acids. The ends lost 5 bases at V and 7 bases at J; junction bases unmatched: 12.

V gene TRBV20-1 combines with J gene TRBJ2-7, with D perhaps TRBD2 (5 bases). Germline-derived CDR1 and CDR2 are DFQATT and SNEGSKA (reference sequence). The CDR3 totals 12 residues. The chain's CDR3 is CSAGFDSYEQYF. The DNA of the CDR3 is TGCAGCGCGGGCTTCGACTCCTACGAGCAGTACTTC.

The chain has TRBV6-1 and TRBJ1-1, with 9 positions matching TRBD1. V lost 7 bases and J lost 4; bases outside the gene matches: 10. CDR3 size: 15 residues. Germline V gene data show CDR1 as MNHNS and CDR2 as SASEGT. The CDR3 region is CASTPTGGGSTEAFF. In DNA, the CDR3 is TGTGCCAGCACCCCGACAGGGGGGGGGAGCACTGAAGCTTTCTTT.

The V and J genes are TRBV20-1 and TRBJ2-3, with 7 bases fitting TRBD1. CDR1 DFQATT and CDR2 SNEGSKA come from the germline V gene (reference sequence). The CDR3 is made up of 16 amino acids. V lost 3 bases, J lost 0 bases, and 9 bases stayed unmatched. CDR3 DNA: TGCAGTGCTAGCCGGGACAGTAATAGGAGCACAGATACGCAGTATTTT. This codes for CSASRDSNRSTDTQYF.

V is TRBV10-1 and J is TRBJ2-2, with D perhaps TRBD2 (7 bases). The germline V gene has CDR1 WNHNN and CDR2 SYGVQD (reference sequence). This CDR3 has 13 residues. Trimming removed 7 bases at V and 4 bases at J, with 10 bases between. The CDR3 region is CASKGGGTGELFF. CDR3 in DNA: TGCGCCAGCAAGGGAGGGGGCACCGGGGAGCTGTTTTTT.

This clonotype occurred a few times. V gene TRBV14 combines with J gene TRBJ2-7; TRBD1 might be the D (6 bases). Trimming removed 1 base from V and 6 bases from J, with 16 bases in between. The CDR3 contains 15 residues. From germline, CDR1 is SGHDN and CDR2 FVKESK. This chain's CDR3 is CASSQVGAEGSEQYF. In DNA, the CDR3 is TGTGCCAGCAGCCAAGTGGGGGCCGAGGGGAGCGAGCAGTACTTC.